This TCR beta chain appears in the sequencing data of a study of blood T cell repertoires in COVID-19. CDR1 is ENHRY, CDR2 SYGVKD, per germline. Between the trimmed V and J ends, which lost 8 bases and 3 bases, there was a span of 14 bases. CDR3 size: 14 residues. Per the authors' pipeline: Using reference gene primer amplification, nucleated cell counts were estimated. Libraries were prepared by immunoSEQ multiplex PCR; TCRdb keeps only in-frame clonotypes and omits some of them. That table furnishes V, J and clone size, whereas the DNA furnished D and trimming. Of some 82,000 clones listed, around 82% are singletons.

This sequence joins TRBV10-3 and TRBJ1-5, with D unclear. Input material: peripheral blood. The source of this sequence is a man older than 75 with active or convalescent COVID-19. CDR3 nucleotides: TGTGCCATCCGAGACGGGAGGGACAATCAGCCCCAGCATTTT. This gives the protein CAIRDGRDNQPQHF.